This is a list of T cell receptor beta chains from one sample in a study of early stage breast cancer tumors. Using immunoSEQ multiplex PCR, the repertoire was profiled, and TCRdb retains in-frame clones only, with some absent. The profile covers some 9,700 clones, with about 79% appearing a single time and around 8.3% taken by the ten largest. What was sequenced was normal breast tissue next to the tumor. These receptors were collected from a person aged 40-50 years with breast cancer. Each CDR3 is given with its conserved first and last residue. A D gene is named only where the DNA matches it firmly. Only part of the rows carry a size: once, few, many, or a class if the clone is expanded.

>TRBV6-5|.|14|TRBJ1-1|.
CASSYGLGNTEAFF
TGTGCCAGCAGTTACGGGCTGGGAAACACTGAAGCTTTCTTT
>TRBV30|.|13|TRBJ2-1|TRBD1
CAWSGQGFGEQFF
TGTGCCTGGTCCGGACAGGGTTTCGGTGAGCAGTTCTTC
>TRBV5-1|.|13|TRBJ1-4|.
CASSVGQNFPPIF
TGCGCCAGCAGCGTGGGACAAAATTTCCCCCCGATTTTT
>TRBV5-1|.|14|TRBJ1-1|.
CASSLETRNTEAFF
TGCGCCAGCAGCTTGGAGACTAGGAACACTGAAGCTTTCTTT
>TRBV7-9|.|18|TRBJ2-1|TRBD1
CASSLALSGGDLYNEQFF
TGTGCCAGCAGCTTAGCGCTGTCAGGGGGCGACCTCTACAATGAGCAGTTCTTC
>TRBV5-1|once|14|TRBJ2-7|TRBD1
CASSLLGQGTEQYF
TGCGCCAGCAGCTTGTTAGGACAGGGTACCGAGCAGTACTTC
>TRBV30|few|12|TRBJ1-1|.
CAWSLGNTEAFF
TGTGCCTGGAGCCTCGGGAACACTGAAGCTTTCTTT
>TRBV5-4|.|14|TRBJ1-2|.
CASSLADGKYGYTF
TGTGCCAGCAGCTTGGCCGACGGCAAGTATGGCTACACCTTC
>TRBV19|once|16|TRBJ2-7|TRBD2
CASSLRRLAGVYEQYF
TGTGCCAGTAGTTTACGCAGACTAGCGGGAGTCTACGAGCAGTACTTC
>TRBV4-1|.|15|TRBJ1-1|.
CASSQPGRMNTEAFF
TGCGCCAGCAGCCAACCGGGACGGATGAACACTGAAGCTTTCTTT
>TRBV4-1|few|13|TRBJ2-7|.
CASSQDRAYEQYF
TGCGCCAGCAGCCAGGACAGAGCCTACGAGCAGTACTTC